This TCR beta chain was captured by sequencing in a study of blood T cell repertoires in COVID-19. Study-level background: Acute-phase and convalescent COVID-19 samples originated in the United States, Italy and Spain.

In the authors' methods: By means of reference gene primer amplification, nucleated cell counts were estimated. The repertoire was sequenced with immunoSEQ multiplex PCR; TCRdb's copy has only in-frame clones and lacks some. The DNA gave D and trimming, while V, J and clone size come from that table. This table has about 140,000 clones, 75% to 90% appearing once. V lost 2 bases and J 2 bases, leaving 7 bases between the germline ends. Germline CDR1 and CDR2: MNHEY and SMNVEV (reference sequence). The CDR3 spans 14 residues. Sequencing input: PBMCs or T cells enriched from blood (not recorded which). The chain couples TRBV27 to TRBJ1-5; D is uncertain. The TCR sequence derives from a man aged 60 to 69 who had recovered from COVID-19. This CDR3 is CASSLHGGNQPQHF. In nucleotides, the CDR3 is TGTGCCAGCAGTTTACACGGGGGCAATCAGCCCCAGCATTTT.